This T cell receptor (beta chain) was sequenced in a study of cytomegalovirus exposure and HLA in healthy donors. Study context: In a previous analysis, 117 million unique TCR beta sequences were found from some 180 million T cells. General study points: TCR beta sequences reportedly predicted the HLA-A and HLA-B alleles of most subjects accurately.

13 Jbeta primers and 60 Vbeta primers were used for the PCR. Libraries were prepared by immunoSEQ multiplex PCR; TCRdb keeps only in-frame clonotypes and omits some of them. The sample holds some 180,000 clones, 60% to 85% seen once. Germline lookup yields CDR1 SSHAT and CDR2 FNYEAQ (reference sequence). Trimming removed 5 bases from V and 1 base from J, with 8 bases in between. CDR3 length equals 13 residues. Concerning this clone: No antigen is known for it.

This sequence originates from a male donor in good health and CMV-seronegative. The rearrangement uses TRBV7-7 and TRBJ1-1; D unresolved. The sample consisted of PBMCs. CDR3 sequence (DNA): TGTGCCAGCAGCCAAACAGCGAACACTGAAGCTTTCTTT. Residues: CASSQTANTEAFF. The full variable domain, in which reference TRBV7-7 and TRBJ1-1 provide the parts outside the CDR3, is GAGVSQSPRYKVTKRGQDVTLRCDPISSHATLYWYQQALGQGPEFLTYFNYEAQPDKSGLPSDRFSAERPEGSISTLTIQRTEQRDSAMYRCASSQTANTEAFFGQGTRLTVV.